This T cell receptor beta chain was retrieved from a study of shared clonotypes between healthy human individuals. As for the study in general: Used for every donor were three CD4 naive, three CD4 memory, two CD8 naive and one CD8 memory plate.

Sequencing used immunoSEQ multiplex PCR; TCRdb keeps in-frame clones, though not all of them. Of roughly 110,000 clones in the sample, around 68% are singletons; the top ten hold about a quarter. This clonotype originated in a woman aged 25 to 39 in good health. Source material: memory CD8+ T cells sorted from blood. Subset indicated: CD45RO+ cells pooled with CCR7-negative TemRA cells.

The CDR3 region is CASSHGQTDTQYF. CDR3 DNA sequence: TGCGCCAGCAGCCACGGACAGACAGATACGCAGTATTTT. The chain has TRBV5-1 and TRBJ2-3, with D possibly being TRBD1 (6 bases). V dropped 4 bases and J dropped 3 bases, with 9 bases sitting between them. This CDR3 is built from 13 residues. Germline CDR1 SGHRS, CDR2 YFSETQ.